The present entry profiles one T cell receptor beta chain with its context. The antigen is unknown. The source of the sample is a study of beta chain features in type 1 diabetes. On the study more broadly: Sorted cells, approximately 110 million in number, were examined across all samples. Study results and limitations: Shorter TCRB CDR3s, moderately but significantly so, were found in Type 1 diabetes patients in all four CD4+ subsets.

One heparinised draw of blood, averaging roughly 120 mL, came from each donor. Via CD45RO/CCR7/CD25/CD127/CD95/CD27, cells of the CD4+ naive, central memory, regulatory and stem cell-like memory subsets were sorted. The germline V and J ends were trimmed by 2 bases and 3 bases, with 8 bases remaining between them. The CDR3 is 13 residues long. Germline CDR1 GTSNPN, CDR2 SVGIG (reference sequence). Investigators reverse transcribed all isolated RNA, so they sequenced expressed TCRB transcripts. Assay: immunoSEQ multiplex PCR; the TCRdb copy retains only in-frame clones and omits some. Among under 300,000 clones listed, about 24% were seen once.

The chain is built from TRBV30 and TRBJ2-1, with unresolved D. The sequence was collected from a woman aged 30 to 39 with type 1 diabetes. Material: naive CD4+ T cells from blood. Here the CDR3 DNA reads TGTGCCTGGAGTTTTACAGACTACAATGAGCAGTTCTTC. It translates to CAWSFTDYNEQFF.